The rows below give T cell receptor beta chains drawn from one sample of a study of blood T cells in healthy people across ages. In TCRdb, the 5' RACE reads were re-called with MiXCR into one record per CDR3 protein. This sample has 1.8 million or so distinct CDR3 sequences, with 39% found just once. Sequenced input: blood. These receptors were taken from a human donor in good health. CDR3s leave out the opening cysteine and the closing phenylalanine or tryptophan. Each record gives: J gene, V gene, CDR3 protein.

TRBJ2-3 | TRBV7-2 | ASSRQVSGTDTQY
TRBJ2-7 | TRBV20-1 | SARDIGIVYDEQY
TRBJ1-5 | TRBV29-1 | SVLGRQPQH
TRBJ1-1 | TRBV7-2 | ASTSLITGGTEAF
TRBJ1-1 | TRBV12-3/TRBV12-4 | ASSKARGNTEAF
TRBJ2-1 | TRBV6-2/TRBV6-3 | ASSYRAGGNNEQF
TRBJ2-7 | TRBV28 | ASSSPLTLSTPEQY
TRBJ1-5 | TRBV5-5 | ASSLRLSAENQPQH
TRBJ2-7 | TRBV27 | ASSYAGPGTPNPYEQY
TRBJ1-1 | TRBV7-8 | ASSLGAGPVIPEAF
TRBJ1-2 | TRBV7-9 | ASSLGVNFWAGYT
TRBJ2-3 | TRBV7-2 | ASSSPDQAQY
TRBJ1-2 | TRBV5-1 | ASSLEDAEGYT
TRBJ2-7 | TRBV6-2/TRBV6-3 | ASSYGRQRDEQY
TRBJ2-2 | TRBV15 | ATSRDLTSGGANTGELF
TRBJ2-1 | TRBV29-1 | SSLYNEQF
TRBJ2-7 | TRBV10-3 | AIRDTSAYEQY
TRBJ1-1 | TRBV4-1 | ASSQVLENTEAF
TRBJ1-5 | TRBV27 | ASRRDQGLGQPQH
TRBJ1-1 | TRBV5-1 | ASALIRSRGLFEAF
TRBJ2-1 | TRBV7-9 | ASSPPGNYEQF
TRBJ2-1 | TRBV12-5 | ASATYRDSYNEQF